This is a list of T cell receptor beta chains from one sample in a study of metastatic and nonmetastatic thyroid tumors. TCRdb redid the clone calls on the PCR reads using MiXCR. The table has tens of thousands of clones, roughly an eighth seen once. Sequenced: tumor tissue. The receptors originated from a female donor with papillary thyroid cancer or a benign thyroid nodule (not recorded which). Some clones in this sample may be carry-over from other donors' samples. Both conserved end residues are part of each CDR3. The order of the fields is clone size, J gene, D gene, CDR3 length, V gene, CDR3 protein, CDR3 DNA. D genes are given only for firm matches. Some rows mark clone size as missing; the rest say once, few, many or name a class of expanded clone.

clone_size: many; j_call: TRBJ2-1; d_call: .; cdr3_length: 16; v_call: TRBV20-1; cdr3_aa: CSASAPGASSYNEQFF; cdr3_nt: TGCAGTGCTAGCGCGCCCGGCGCTAGCTCCTACAATGAGCAGTTCTTC
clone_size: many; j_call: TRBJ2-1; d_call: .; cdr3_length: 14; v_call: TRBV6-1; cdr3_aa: CASLGGPSYNEQFF; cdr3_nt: TGTGCCTCCCTCGGGGGGCCTTCCTACAATGAGCAGTTCTTC
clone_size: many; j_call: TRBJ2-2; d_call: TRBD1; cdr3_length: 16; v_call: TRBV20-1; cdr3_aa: CSAHSTGQGGTGELFF; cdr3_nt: TGCAGTGCTCACTCCACGGGACAGGGTGGTACCGGGGAGCTGTTTTTT
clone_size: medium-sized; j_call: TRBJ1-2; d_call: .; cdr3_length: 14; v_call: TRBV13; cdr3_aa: CASSLRGTPDGYTF; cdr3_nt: TGTGCCAGCAGCTTAAGGGGTACCCCGGATGGCTACACCTTC
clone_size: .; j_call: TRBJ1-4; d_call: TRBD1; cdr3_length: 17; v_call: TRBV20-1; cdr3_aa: CSARGQGAISTNEKLFF; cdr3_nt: TGCAGTGCGAGAGGACAGGGGGCTATTTCGACTAATGAAAAACTGTTTTTT
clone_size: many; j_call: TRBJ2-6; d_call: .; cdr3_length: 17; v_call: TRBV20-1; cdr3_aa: CSARDHQTNSGANVLTF; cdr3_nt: TGCAGTGCTAGAGATCACCAGACCAACTCTGGGGCCAACGTCCTGACTTTC
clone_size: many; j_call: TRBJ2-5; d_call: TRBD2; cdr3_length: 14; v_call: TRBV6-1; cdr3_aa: CASRDQRLAETQYF; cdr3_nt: TGTGCCAGCAGAGACCAGAGACTAGCGGAGACCCAGTACTTC
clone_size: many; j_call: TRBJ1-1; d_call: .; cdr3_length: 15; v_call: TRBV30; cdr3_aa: CAWSQRRGRAVRAFF; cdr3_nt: TGTGCCTGGAGTCAGAGACGGGGGCGCGCCGTTCGCGCTTTCTTT
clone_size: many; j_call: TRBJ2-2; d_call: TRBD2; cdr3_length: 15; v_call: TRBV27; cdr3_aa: CASSQAGGDTGELFF; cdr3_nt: TGTGCCAGCAGCCAAGCGGGAGGGGACACCGGGGAGCTGTTTTTT
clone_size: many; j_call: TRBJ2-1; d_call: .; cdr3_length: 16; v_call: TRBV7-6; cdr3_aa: CASSLTAESSYNEQFF; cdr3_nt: TGTGCCAGCAGCTTAACAGCGGAATCCTCCTACAATGAGCAGTTCTTC
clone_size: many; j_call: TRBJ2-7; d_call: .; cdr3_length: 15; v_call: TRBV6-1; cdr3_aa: CASRVGAVRSYEQYF; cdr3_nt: TGTGCCAGCAGAGTCGGCGCCGTCCGGTCCTACGAGCAGTACTTC
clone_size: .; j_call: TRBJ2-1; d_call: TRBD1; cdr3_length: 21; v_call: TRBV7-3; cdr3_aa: CASTITVGSTGDNGTYNEQFF; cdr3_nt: TGTGCCAGCACCATAACGGTAGGGTCGACAGGGGACAATGGAACCTACAATGAGCAGTTCTTC
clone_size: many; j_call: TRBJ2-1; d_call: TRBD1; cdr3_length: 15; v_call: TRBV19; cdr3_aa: CASSIWGQGSNEQFF; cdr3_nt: TGTGCCAGTAGTATATGGGGACAGGGGTCCAATGAGCAGTTCTTC
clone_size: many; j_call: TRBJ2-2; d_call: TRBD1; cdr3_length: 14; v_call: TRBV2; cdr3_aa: CAGKRGPNTGELFF; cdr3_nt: TGTGCCGGCAAAAGGGGGCCCAACACCGGGGAGCTGTTTTTT
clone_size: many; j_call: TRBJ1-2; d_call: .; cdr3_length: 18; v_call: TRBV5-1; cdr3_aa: CASFAGHQAPTRYYGYTF; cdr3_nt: TGCGCCAGCTTTGCAGGACACCAAGCCCCGACGCGCTACTATGGCTACACCTTC
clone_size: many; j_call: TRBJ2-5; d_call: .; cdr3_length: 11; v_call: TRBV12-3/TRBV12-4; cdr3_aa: CASSLKETQYF; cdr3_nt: TGTGCCAGCAGTTTGAAAGAGACCCAGTACTTC
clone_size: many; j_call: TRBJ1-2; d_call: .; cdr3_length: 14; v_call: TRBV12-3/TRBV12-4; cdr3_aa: CASSLVAGDYGYTF; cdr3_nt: TGTGCCAGCAGTTTGGTAGCGGGTGACTATGGCTACACCTTC
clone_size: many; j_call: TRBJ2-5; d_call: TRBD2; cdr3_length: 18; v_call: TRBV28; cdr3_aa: CASSSSWGGNQPPETQYF; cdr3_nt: TGTGCCAGCAGTTCCTCATGGGGGGGAAACCAGCCTCCAGAGACCCAGTACTTC
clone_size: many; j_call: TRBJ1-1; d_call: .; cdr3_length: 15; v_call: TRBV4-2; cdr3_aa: CASSQADGPNTEAFF; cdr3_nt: TGTGCCAGCAGCCAGGCCGACGGCCCGAACACTGAAGCTTTCTTT
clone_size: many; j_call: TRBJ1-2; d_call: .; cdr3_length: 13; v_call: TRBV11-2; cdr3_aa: CASSKLSTHGYTF; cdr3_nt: TGTGCCAGCAGCAAACTCAGCACACATGGCTACACCTTC
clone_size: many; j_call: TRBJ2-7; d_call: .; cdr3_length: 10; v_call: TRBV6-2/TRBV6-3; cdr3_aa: CASRKGEQYF; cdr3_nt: TGTGCCAGCAGAAAGGGCGAGCAGTACTTC
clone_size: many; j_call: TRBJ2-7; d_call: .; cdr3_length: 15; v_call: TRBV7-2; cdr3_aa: CASSLYDYFSYEQYF; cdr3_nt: TGTGCCAGCAGCTTATACGACTACTTCTCCTACGAGCAGTACTTC
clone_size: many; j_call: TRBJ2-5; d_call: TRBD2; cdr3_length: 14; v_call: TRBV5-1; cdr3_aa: CASSLSGGEGGQYF; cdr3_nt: TGCGCCAGCAGCTTGAGCGGAGGGGAGGGAGGCCAGTACTTC
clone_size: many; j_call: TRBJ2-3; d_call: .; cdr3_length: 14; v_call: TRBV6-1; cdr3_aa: CASSEEWNTDTQYF; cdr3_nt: TGTGCCAGCAGTGAGGAGTGGAACACAGATACGCAGTATTTT
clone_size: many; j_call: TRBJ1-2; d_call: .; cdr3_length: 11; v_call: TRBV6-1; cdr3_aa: CASSDDRLLTF; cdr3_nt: TGTGCCAGCAGTGATGACAGACTACTTACCTTC
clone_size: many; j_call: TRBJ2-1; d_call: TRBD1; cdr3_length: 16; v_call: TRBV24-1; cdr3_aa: CATSDSKGASYNEQFF; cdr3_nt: TGTGCCACCAGTGATTCGAAGGGGGCCTCCTACAATGAGCAGTTCTTC
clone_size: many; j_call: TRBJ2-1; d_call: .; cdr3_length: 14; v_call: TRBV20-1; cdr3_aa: CSARDTRSYNEQFF; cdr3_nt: TGCAGTGCCCGGGACACACGCTCCTACAATGAGCAGTTCTTC
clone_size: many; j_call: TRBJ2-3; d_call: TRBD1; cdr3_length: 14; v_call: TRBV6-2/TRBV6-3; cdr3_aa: CASSYFTGQGTQYF; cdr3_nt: TGTGCCAGCAGTTACTTTACGGGACAGGGAACGCAGTATTTT
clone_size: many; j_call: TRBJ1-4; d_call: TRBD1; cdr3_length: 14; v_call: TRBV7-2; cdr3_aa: CASSLTGGHEKLFF; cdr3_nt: TGTGCCAGCAGCTTGACAGGGGGCCATGAAAAACTGTTTTTT
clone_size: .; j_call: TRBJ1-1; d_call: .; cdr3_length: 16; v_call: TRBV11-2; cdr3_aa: CASSLVPTGIGTEAFF; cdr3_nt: TGTGCCAGCAGCTTAGTCCCTACAGGTATCGGGACTGAAGCTTTCTTT
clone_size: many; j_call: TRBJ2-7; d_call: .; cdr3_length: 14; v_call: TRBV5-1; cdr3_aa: CASSLRARQDEQYF; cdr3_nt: TGCGCCAGCAGCTTGCGGGCCCGACAGGACGAGCAGTACTTC
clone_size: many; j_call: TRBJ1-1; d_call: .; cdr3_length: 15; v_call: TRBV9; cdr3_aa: CASSPLLGLNTEAFF; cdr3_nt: TGTGCCAGCAGCCCTCTCTTAGGGCTGAACACTGAAGCTTTCTTT
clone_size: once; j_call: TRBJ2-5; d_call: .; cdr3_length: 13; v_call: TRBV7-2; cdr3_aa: CASSSAYGETQYF; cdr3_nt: TGTGCCAGCAGCTCAGCCTACGGAGAGACCCAGTACTTC
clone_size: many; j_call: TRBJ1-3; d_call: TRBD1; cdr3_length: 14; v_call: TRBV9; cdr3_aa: CASSGTGGLDTIYF; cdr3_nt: TGTGCCAGCAGCGGCACAGGGGGTTTGGACACCATATATTTT
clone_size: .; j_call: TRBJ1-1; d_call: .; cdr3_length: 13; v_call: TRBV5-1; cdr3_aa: CASTGDGGTEAFF; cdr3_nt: TGCGCCAGCACTGGGGACGGGGGCACTGAAGCTTTCTTT